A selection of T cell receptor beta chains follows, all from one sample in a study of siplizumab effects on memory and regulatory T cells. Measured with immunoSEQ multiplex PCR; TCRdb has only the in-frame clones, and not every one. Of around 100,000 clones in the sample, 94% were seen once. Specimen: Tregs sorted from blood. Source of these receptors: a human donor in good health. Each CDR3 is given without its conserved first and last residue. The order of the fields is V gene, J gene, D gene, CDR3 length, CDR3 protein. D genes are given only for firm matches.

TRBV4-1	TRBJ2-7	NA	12	ASSLIPESYEQY
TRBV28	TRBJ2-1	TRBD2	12	ASNRGRSYNEQF
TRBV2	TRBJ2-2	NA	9	ASTHTRELF
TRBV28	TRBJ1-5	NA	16	ASSLWIKFGGGNQPQH
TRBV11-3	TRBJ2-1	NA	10	ASSTLRGEQF
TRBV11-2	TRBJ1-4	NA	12	ASSLGAGNEKLF
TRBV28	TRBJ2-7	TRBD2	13	ASSPLAGRVYEQY
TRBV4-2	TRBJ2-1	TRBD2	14	ASSRYSGRDFNEQF
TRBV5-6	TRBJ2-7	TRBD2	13	ASSPMAGGEYEQY
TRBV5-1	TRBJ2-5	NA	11	ASRGPNGETQY
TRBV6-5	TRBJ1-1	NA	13	ASSSRRHLNTEAF
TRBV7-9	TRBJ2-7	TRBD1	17	ASSPFRGQGVKSSYEQY
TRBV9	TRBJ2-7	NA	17	ASSVAQGTGTPSSYEQY
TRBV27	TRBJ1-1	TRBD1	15	ASRPRQGAPRNTEAF
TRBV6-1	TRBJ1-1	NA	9	ASSFSSEAF
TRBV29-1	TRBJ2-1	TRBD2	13	SVDRSGSSYNEQF
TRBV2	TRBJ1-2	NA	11	ASSRNQGAGYT
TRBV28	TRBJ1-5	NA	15	ASSLGRPYYSNQPQH
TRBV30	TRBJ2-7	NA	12	AWKGDTSSYEQY
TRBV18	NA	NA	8	ASSIYEQY
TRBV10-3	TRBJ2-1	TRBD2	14	ANKEWGGSSYNEQF
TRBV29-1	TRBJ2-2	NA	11	SVEWQNTGELF
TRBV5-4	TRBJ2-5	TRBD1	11	ASRPTGEETQY
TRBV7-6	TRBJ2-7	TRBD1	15	ASSLASQGAAFYEQY
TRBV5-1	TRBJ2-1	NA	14	ASSLVGRRPNNEQF
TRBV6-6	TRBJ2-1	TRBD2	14	ASSYLGTSVYNEQF
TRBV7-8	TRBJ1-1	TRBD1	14	ASSLAFGQGNTEAF
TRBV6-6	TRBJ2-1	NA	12	ASSQGGSYNEQF
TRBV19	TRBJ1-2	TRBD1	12	ASNRDGTGRGYT
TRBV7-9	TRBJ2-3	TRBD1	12	ASSKDRVTDTQY
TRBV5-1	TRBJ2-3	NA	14	ASSRLKTSSTDTQY
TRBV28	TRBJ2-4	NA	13	ASTPRGAAKNIQY
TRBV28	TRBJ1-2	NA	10	ASSLLSYGYT
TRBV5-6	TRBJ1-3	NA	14	ASSFPVRHSGNTIY
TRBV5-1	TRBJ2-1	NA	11	ASSKYRLAEQF
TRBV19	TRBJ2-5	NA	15	ASSIFYSGYRKETQY
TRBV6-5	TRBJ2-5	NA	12	ASSYSSGRETQY
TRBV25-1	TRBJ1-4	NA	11	ASRQGASEKLF
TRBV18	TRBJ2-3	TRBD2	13	ASSPLTSGTDTQY
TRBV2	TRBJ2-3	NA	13	ASNWGQGWADTQY
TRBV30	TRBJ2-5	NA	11	AWSRGLQETQY
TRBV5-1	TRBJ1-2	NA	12	ASSLESAVYGYT
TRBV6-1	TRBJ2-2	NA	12	ALRGMGNTGELF
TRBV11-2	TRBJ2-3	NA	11	ASSLAFTDTQY
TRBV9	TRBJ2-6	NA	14	ASSVITGSGANVLT